Each of the 27 T cell receptor beta chains below was sequenced from the same sample in a study of blood T cell repertoires in COVID-19. The repertoire was sequenced with immunoSEQ multiplex PCR; TCRdb's copy has only in-frame clones and lacks some. The repertoire consists of 110,000 or so clones, with over 65% occurring once and the leading ten covering roughly 18%. The specimen sequenced was peripheral blood. These receptors came from a woman between 55 and 75 years old with acute or convalescent COVID-19.

V and J are TRBV6-1 and TRBJ1-5, with 7 positions matching TRBD1. There are 14 residues in the CDR3. The junction had 3 bases not matched to a gene; V was cut back by 0 bases and J by 7 bases. Per the germline V gene, CDR1 is MNHNS and CDR2 is SASEGT. In DNA, the CDR3 is TGTGCCAGCAGTGAAGCGACAGGGCGCCAGCCCCAGCATTTT. This translates into CASSEATGRQPQHF.

The rearrangement links TRBV2 to TRBJ1-1, with a weak D call TRBD1 (6 bases). V was clipped by 10 bases and J by 2 bases, with 14 bases between them. CDR1 is SNHLY and CDR2 is FYNNEI in the germline V gene. This CDR3 comprises 13 residues. CDR3 residues: CATQGQPNTEAFF. CDR3 in DNA: TGTGCCACCCAGGGGCAGCCTAACACTGAAGCTTTCTTT.

Written as DNA, the CDR3 is TGTGCCAGCGGGAGAGGACAGAGTCTAAACTATGGCTACACCTTC. Encoded protein: CASGRGQSLNYGYTF. The genes are TRBV6-6 and TRBJ1-2; tentatively, D is TRBD1 (6 bases). Trimming pared 8 bases from V and 2 bases from J, leaving 18 bases between. Germline loops: CDR1 MNHNY, CDR2 SVGAGI (reference sequence). This CDR3 spans 15 amino acids.

The chain links TRBV5-4 to TRBJ2-7, with 8 positions matching TRBD1. J lost 3 bases, V lost 4 bases, and 9 bases had no gene match. Per the germline V gene, CDR1 is SGHNT and CDR2 is YYREEE (reference sequence). This CDR3 contains 15 residues. The CDR3 DNA reads as TGTGCCAGCAGCCCCGGACAGGGAGAAATCTACGAGCAGTACTTC. Amino acid sequence: CASSPGQGEIYEQYF.

The rearrangement links TRBV28 to TRBJ1-5; 7 nucleotides match TRBD1. The V gene's germline CDR1 is MDHEN and CDR2 SYDVKM. Losses at the gene ends were 5 bases for V and 7 bases for J; bases not matched to a gene: 8. This CDR3 comprises 14 residues. The CDR3 is CASSLGGARQPQHF. The DNA for the CDR3 is TGTGCCAGCAGTCTAGGGGGCGCGAGGCAGCCCCAGCATTTT.

This clone was recorded only once. This rearrangement joins TRBV18 to TRBJ2-5; D gene ambiguous. This CDR3 comprises 17 residues. CDR1 is KGHSH, CDR2 LQKENI, per germline. The V and J ends lost 1 base and 1 base respectively, with 16 bases between them. The CDR3 spells CASSPQLSGTTQETQYF. CDR3 in DNA: TGTGCCAGCTCACCACAGCTTTCGGGTACGACCCAAGAGACCCAGTACTTC.

The chain joins TRBV3-1 (or the pseudogene TRBV3-2) to TRBJ2-1; D remains ambiguous. The CDR3 loop spans 14 amino acids. The germline V gene has CDR1 LGHDT and CDR2 YNNKEL (reference sequence). V was cut by 4 bases and J by 1 base, with 8 bases left in between. CDR3 in amino acids: CASSLSGSYNEQFF. The DNA of the CDR3 is TGTGCCAGCAGCCTCTCAGGATCCTACAATGAGCAGTTCTTC.

J is TRBJ2-1 and V is TRBV7-9, with 7 bases matching TRBD1. The germline V gene encodes CDR1 SEHNR and CDR2 FQNEAQ (reference sequence). The CDR3 consists of 18 residues. The V gene end was trimmed by 5 bases and the J gene end by 8 bases; junction bases not matched to a gene: 21. CDR3 DNA: TGTGCCAGCAGCCCGATTATTTCAGGGGGTAAGAGGAAGGATGAGCAGTTCTTC. Its translation is CASSPIISGGKRKDEQFF.

CDR3: CASSSNSGNTIYF. The CDR3 DNA sequence: TGTGCCAGCAGTTCCAACTCTGGAAACACCATATATTTT. The V and J genes are TRBV27 and TRBJ1-3; D is unresolved. This CDR3 contains 13 residues. From germline, CDR1 is MNHEY and CDR2 SMNVEV (reference sequence). The germline V and J ends were trimmed by 4 bases and 0 bases, with 4 bases remaining between them.

V is TRBV3-1 (or the pseudogene TRBV3-2) and J is TRBJ2-5, with D possibly TRBD2 on 5 matching bases. The CDR3 has 14 amino acids. Germline loops: CDR1 LGHDT, CDR2 YNNKEL (reference sequence). Deletions cut 1 base from V and 4 bases from J, with 10 bases between. CDR3 region: CASSQVVRGETQYF. The DNA for the CDR3 is TGTGCCAGCAGCCAAGTAGTCCGGGGAGAGACCCAGTACTTC.

On this clone: The germline gene is not matched at one end of the junction; a read error may be the cause. The chain joins TRBV30 to TRBJ1-2; D may be TRBD1 (6 bases). Germline CDR1 reads GTSNPN; CDR2 reads SVGIG (reference sequence). The CDR3 has 12 amino acids. CDR3 in amino acids: CAWSEDSNVPGF. CDR3 DNA sequence: TGTGCCTGGAGTGAGGACAGCAACGTTCCGGGCTTC.

The V and J genes are TRBV5-8 and TRBJ2-1; 9 positions agree with TRBD1. CDR1 SGHTS and CDR2 YDEGEE come from the germline V gene. This CDR3 contains 16 residues. Trimming took 5 bases from V and 1 from J; bases not matched to a gene: 7. This CDR3 is CASSLLGQGSYNEQFF. CDR3 DNA sequence: TGTGCCAGCAGTCTGTTGGGACAGGGATCCTACAATGAGCAGTTCTTC.

The V gene is TRBV5-1, the J gene TRBJ2-7; TRBD1 matches 8 bases. J lost 3 bases, V lost 0 bases, and 2 bases had no gene match. This CDR3 is 14 amino acids long. Germline-derived CDR1 and CDR2 are SGHRS and YFSETQ. Written as DNA, the CDR3 is TGCGCCAGCAGCTTGGACGGGACAGGCTACGAGCAGTACTTC. Protein: CASSLDGTGYEQYF. Together with reference TRBV5-1 and TRBJ2-7, the CDR3 gives the full variable domain: KAGVTQTPRYLIKTRGQQVTLSCSPISGHRSVSWYQQTPGQGLQFLFEYFSETQRNKGNFPGRFSGRQFSNSRSEMNVSTLELGDSALYLCASSLDGTGYEQYFGPGTRLTVT.

The rearrangement joins TRBV6-6 to TRBJ2-7, with D perhaps matching TRBD2 (6 bases). Germline CDR1 reads MNHNY; CDR2 reads SVGAGI (reference sequence). This CDR3 is built from 13 residues. Between the trimmed V and J ends, which lost 6 bases and 7 bases, there was a span of 16 bases. CDR3 in amino acids: CASSQTRTKEQYF. CDR3 DNA sequence: TGTGCCAGCAGCCAGACTAGAACAAAGGAGCAGTACTTC.

This clone appeared a few times. J is TRBJ1-2 and V is TRBV5-6, with a tentative D call TRBD1 (6 bases). Germline CDR1 SGHDT, CDR2 YYEEEE. The CDR3 has 15 residues. V was trimmed by 0 bases and J by 4 bases, leaving 13 bases between them. DNA for the CDR3: TGTGCCAGCAGCTTGGTTTCGGGACATCGCTATGGCTACACCTTC. Protein product: CASSLVSGHRYGYTF.

Here the CDR3 reads CASSVVEGATTDTQYF. DNA of the CDR3: TGTGCCAGCAGCGTAGTTGAGGGGGCTACCACAGATACGCAGTATTTT. This sequence joins TRBV9 and TRBJ2-3; the match to TRBD1 covers 7 bases. This CDR3 is 16 amino acids long. V dropped 0 bases and J dropped 2; count of bases not matched to a gene: 6. Germline-derived CDR1 and CDR2 are SGDLS and YYNGEE.

This chain links TRBV6-4 with TRBJ1-5, with D unresolved. Germline V gene lookup returns CDR1 MRHNA and CDR2 SNTAGT. Deletions cut 2 bases from V and 5 bases from J, with 4 bases between. The CDR3 covers 12 residues. Written as DNA, the CDR3 is TGTGCCAGCAGTGACCGGGATCAGCCCCAGCATTTT. Its translation: CASSDRDQPQHF.

The sample holds one count of this clone. The rearrangement uses TRBV28 and TRBJ2-1; no definite D call. V lost 8 bases and J 4 bases, leaving 21 bases between the germline ends. This CDR3 has 16 residues. Per germline, CDR1 MDHEN and CDR2 SYDVKM. In DNA form, the CDR3 reads TGTGCCAGCGTAGGCGGCGGCTTAGATAAATACAATGAGCAGTTCTTC. Its translation is CASVGGGLDKYNEQFF.

The chain links TRBV11-3 to TRBJ2-1; perhaps TRBD2 as D (6 bases). This CDR3 comprises 14 residues. Germline assignment: CDR1 SGHNT and CDR2 YENEEA. The germline V and J ends were trimmed by 3 bases and 2 bases, with 8 bases remaining between them. The chain's CDR3 is CASSLRGTYNEQFF. The DNA of the CDR3 is TGTGCCAGCAGCTTGCGGGGAACCTACAATGAGCAGTTCTTC.

The gene calls are TRBV18 and TRBJ1-5; D might be TRBD1 (5 bases). V lost 0 bases to trimming and J lost 4 bases, with 7 bases between them. This CDR3 is built from 14 residues. Germline CDR1 and CDR2: KGHSH and LQKENI. CDR3 sequence: CASSPPGGNQPQHF. The DNA of the CDR3 is TGTGCCAGCTCACCACCGGGGGGGAATCAGCCCCAGCATTTT.

The rearrangement links TRBV7-2 to TRBJ2-7; 10 bases agree with TRBD1. Germline lookup yields CDR1 SGHTA and CDR2 FQGNSA. V lost 6 bases to trimming and J lost 3 bases; unmatched junction nucleotides: 8. This CDR3 is 15 amino acids long. CDR3 DNA sequence: TGTGCCAGCAGGATTCGGGACAGGGGCATCTACGAGCAGTACTTC. Protein product: CASRIRDRGIYEQYF.

The chain has TRBV18 and TRBJ2-2; the D gene is possibly TRBD2 (6 bases). The CDR3 runs 15 residues. In germline, CDR1 is KGHSH, CDR2 LQKENI. V lost 3 bases, J lost 3 bases, and 11 bases lay in between. The CDR3: CASSPQREDTGELFF. CDR3 DNA: TGTGCCAGCTCACCGCAGAGGGAGGACACCGGGGAGCTGTTTTTT.

The chain has TRBV7-3 and TRBJ2-7; perhaps TRBD2 as D (6 bases). This CDR3 contains 13 residues. Trimming pared 2 bases from V and 7 bases from J, leaving 12 bases between. CDR1 is SGHTA and CDR2 is FQGTGA in the germline V gene. CDR3 nucleotides: TGTGCCAGCAGCTTAGAGTTTGCGGGGGAGCAGTACTTC. It encodes CASSLEFAGEQYF.

V usage is TRBV28 and J usage is TRBJ1-6; tentatively, D is TRBD1 (6 bases). Per the germline V gene, CDR1 is MDHEN and CDR2 is SYDVKM. Trimming left V 4 bases short and J 11 bases short, with 15 bases between. This CDR3 spans 14 amino acids. CDR3 residues: CASSSGTFGPPLHF. The CDR3 DNA follows: TGTGCCAGCAGTTCCGGGACATTTGGGCCACCCCTCCACTTT.

In this sample, this clone turned up once. V is TRBV18 and J is TRBJ1-1; no clear D. In germline, CDR1 is KGHSH, CDR2 LQKENI. Between the trimmed V and J ends, which lost 2 bases and 8 bases, there was a span of 9 bases. The CDR3 covers 12 residues. The CDR3 DNA sequence: TGTGCCAGCTCACCAGTTGTCTCCGAAGCTTTCTTT. Encoded protein: CASSPVVSEAFF.

V and J are TRBV6-6 and TRBJ2-7; no firm D call. Trimming shortened V by 6 bases and J by 4 bases, and 7 bases separated the two germline ends. CDR3 length: 11 amino acids. CDR1 and CDR2 from the germline V gene are MNHNY and SVGAGI (reference sequence). The CDR3 is CASREIYEQYF. Written as DNA, the CDR3 is TGTGCCAGCAGGGAGATTTACGAGCAGTACTTC.

The chain couples TRBV29-1 to TRBJ1-4; 7 nucleotides agree with TRBD1. This CDR3 spans 18 amino acids. Germline V gives CDR1 SQVTM, CDR2 ANQGSEA. V lost 4 bases to trimming and J lost 2 bases; unmatched junction nucleotides: 16. CDR3 amino acids: CSVAVSGTQQGTNEKLFF. The CDR3 DNA is TGCAGCGTTGCAGTGTCCGGGACACAACAGGGGACTAATGAAAAACTGTTTTTT.